The present TCR beta chain was sequenced within a study of response to subunit inactivated influenza vaccine. The study, taken as a whole, reports: Each seasonal influenza vaccination, the authors suggested, recruits few new T cells.

This clonotype was counted only a few times. Antigen unknown. CDR3 size: 13 residues. Trimming removed 0 bases from V and 4 bases from J, with 7 bases in between. Germline assignment: CDR1 ENHRY and CDR2 SYGVKD. Each CDR3 protein gets one entry after TCRdb re-called the RT-PCR reads with MiXCR. The sample includes about 500,000 distinct CDR3 sequences, about 7.2% of them seen just once. The chain recombines TRBV10-3 with TRBJ2-7; D unresolved. The receptor was isolated from a man in his fifties or sixties who received an inactivated influenza vaccine. This specimen was PBMCs from blood, taken roughly 24 months after vaccination. The CDR3 DNA reads as TGTGCCATCAGTGAGTCGATTGGTTACGAGCAGTACTTC. Translation: CAISESIGYEQYF.